The clone carrying this T cell receptor (beta chain) was observed a single time. Germline loops: CDR1 LNHDA, CDR2 SQIVND (reference sequence). Trimming shortened V by 3 bases and J by 3 bases, and 13 bases separated the two germline ends. This CDR3 is built from 15 residues. Measured with immunoSEQ multiplex PCR; TCRdb has only the in-frame clones, and not every one. Among about 2 million clones listed, 90% to 95% were seen once. This sample stems from a study of shared clonotypes between healthy human individuals. The genes are TRBV19 and TRBJ2-3; D uncertain. The sequenced material came from naive CD4+ T cells sorted from blood. Subset of the sample: CD45RA+ positively selected. The TCR comes from a man between 18 and 29 years old in good health. CDR3 coding DNA: TGTGCCAGTAGTATCGGACGGAAGAGGACAGATACGCAGTATTTT. It codes for CASSIGRKRTDTQYF.